This is a list of T cell receptor beta chains from one sample in a study of shared clonotypes between healthy human individuals. Measured with immunoSEQ multiplex PCR; TCRdb has only the in-frame clones, and not every one. The sample includes roughly 1,500,000 clones, roughly 98.5% of them seen just once. Specimen: naive CD4+ T cells sorted from blood. These receptors all stem from a man younger than 45 in good health. The conserved cysteine and the conserved F or W are not part of the CDR3 here. The D gene is left open where the match is weak.

v_call,j_call,d_call,cdr3_aa
TRBV7-9,TRBJ2-1,NA,ASSLEREGGWDEQF
TRBV2,TRBJ2-7,NA,ASRSDSYEQY
TRBV7-9,TRBJ2-1,TRBD1,ASSARDRENNEQF
TRBV10-3,TRBJ1-5,NA,AIMDDGGNQPQH
TRBV7-9,TRBJ2-3,NA,ASSLASGTDTQY
TRBV2,TRBJ2-2,TRBD2,ASSETSGRVGELF
TRBV28,TRBJ2-6,TRBD1,ASSLGGLIRTGTANVLT
TRBV28,TRBJ1-5,NA,ASSLEPGDGNQPQH
TRBV7-2,TRBJ2-3,TRBD1,ASSLGQGSSTDTQY
TRBV7-6,TRBJ2-5,TRBD2,ASSLVVGVASGNQETQY
TRBV18,TRBJ2-7,NA,ASSPPRGWYEQY
TRBV7-3,TRBJ2-3,TRBD2,ASSGGPADTQY
TRBV28,TRBJ2-7,TRBD2,ASRLPGLAGKQY
TRBV6-5,TRBJ2-2,NA,ASSSFKGGRTGELF
TRBV5-4,TRBJ1-2,NA,ASSLDGRSYGYT
TRBV6-5,TRBJ1-4,NA,ASSPTGGGEKLF
TRBV5-1,TRBJ2-5,TRBD2,ASSSGGPRGRETQY
TRBV15,TRBJ2-1,NA,ATSPMRQASYNEQF
TRBV7-9,TRBJ2-3,NA,ASSFIKVPDTQY
TRBV5-5,TRBJ2-2,TRBD2,ASSLSPGGALPGELF
TRBV28,TRBJ1-2,NA,ASLSRQAPRGYT
TRBV11-2,TRBJ1-1,NA,ASSSNLRIEAF
TRBV5-1,TRBJ2-3,TRBD2,ASSSGLAGISTDTQY
TRBV6-4,TRBJ2-7,NA,ASLSDEQY
TRBV10-3,TRBJ1-1,TRBD1,AIRGQGADSAF
TRBV27,TRBJ2-5,NA,ASSFDGTQY
TRBV15,TRBJ2-7,NA,ATSRPPTGRGDYEQY
TRBV6-1,TRBJ1-4,NA,ASSEVAATNEKLF
TRBV19,TRBJ1-5,TRBD1,ATKTNPGQGGQPQH
TRBV4-3,TRBJ1-5,NA,ASSQDVRGSNQPQH
TRBV28,TRBJ2-7,NA,ASSQASELGHYEQY
TRBV19,TRBJ2-1,NA,ASSTWVGVSWNEQF
TRBV6-5,TRBJ2-7,NA,ASSWGNEQY
TRBV14,TRBJ2-5,TRBD1,ASSPGGLWETQY
TRBV11-1,TRBJ2-1,TRBD1,ASSDTGDLNNEQF
TRBV7-6,TRBJ2-3,TRBD1,ASSFHDRGSSTDTQY
TRBV7-9,TRBJ2-7,NA,ASSPGPTYEQY
TRBV9,TRBJ2-1,NA,ASSVEPTRSYNEQF
TRBV15,TRBJ2-7,NA,ATSRAGRAYEQY
TRBV29-1,TRBJ2-1,NA,SVSRLVQLNEQF
TRBV9,TRBJ2-2,TRBD1,ASSGRQGLNTGELF
TRBV7-2,TRBJ2-1,TRBD2,ASRSSSGYNEQF
TRBV9,TRBJ2-2,NA,ASSVNGWVESAGPHTGELF
TRBV7-2,TRBJ1-4,NA,ASSLFANEKLF
TRBV4-2,TRBJ2-3,NA,ASSQAVHSGADTQY
TRBV19,TRBJ2-3,NA,ASEPGLSTDTQY
TRBV5-6,TRBJ1-5,NA,ASTNTGSNQPQH